Below, 7 T cell receptor beta chains from the same sample are listed, as sequenced in a study of identical twins (dated by TCRdb to the mid-2010s). The receptor library was made with 5' RACE. Sequencing relied on an Illumina HiSeq 2000. In TCRdb, the public reads were trimmed at Q25 with fastp and aligned with MiXCR, with productive beta chains retained. Every distinct CDR3 protein forms one entry, paired with its most common genes and DNA. The sample table records about 890,000 distinct CDR3 sequences; approximately 13% of these occur just once. Around 1.5% of the sample comes from the top ten. The same specimen was also included in a second study, on yellow fever vaccine responses in identical twins.

Input material: PBMCs. The receptors here all came from a woman under 30 in good health.

This clonotype was counted a few times. V is TRBV20-1 and J is TRBJ2-3, with D hard to call. V lost 0 bases to trimming and J lost 0 bases, with 10 bases between them. The CDR3 is 15 residues long. Per the germline V gene, CDR1 is DFQATT and CDR2 is SNEGSKA (reference sequence). This chain's CDR3 is CSARESGVSTDTQYF. DNA of the CDR3: TGCAGTGCTAGAGAGAGTGGGGTTAGCACAGATACGCAGTATTTT.

The chain recombines TRBV10-3 with TRBJ2-7; D remains ambiguous. The V gene lost 3 bases and the J gene lost 3 bases, with 6 bases spanning the gap. Germline loops: CDR1 ENHRY, CDR2 SYGVKD. CDR3 length equals 12 residues. The CDR3 reads CAISDLGYEQYF. CDR3 nucleotide sequence: TGTGCCATCAGTGACCTGGGCTACGAGCAGTACTTC.

This chain connects TRBV11-2 to TRBJ2-5; 12 bases are shared with TRBD2. V lost 1 base to trimming and J lost 6 bases; unmatched junction nucleotides: 15. This CDR3 has 19 residues. The V gene's germline CDR1 is SGHAT and CDR2 FQNNGV. As DNA, the CDR3 is TGTGCCAGCAGCTTAGTTCCTCCCCGGACTAGCGGGACCAGGCAGACCCAGTACTTC. It yields the protein CASSLVPPRTSGTRQTQYF.

V is TRBV28 and J is TRBJ2-1; perhaps D is TRBD1 or TRBD2 (6 bases each). CDR1 MDHEN and CDR2 SYDVKM come from the germline V gene. The CDR3 is made up of 15 amino acids. V lost 3 bases, J lost 2 bases, and 11 bases lay in between. CDR3 DNA: TGTGCCAGCAGTTTTATACGGGGGCCCTACAATGAGCAGTTCTTC. This codes for CASSFIRGPYNEQFF.

The chain joins TRBV2 to TRBJ2-7; 9 bases line up with TRBD1. Germline V CDR1 and CDR2: SNHLY, FYNNEI. V shed 2 bases and J 4 bases; nucleotides not matched to a gene: 15. This CDR3 is built from 18 residues. The CDR3 region is CASSELRGQGAARYEQYF. The CDR3 coding sequence is TGTGCCAGCAGTGAACTAAGGGGACAGGGAGCCGCTAGATACGAGCAGTACTTC.

The V gene is TRBV4-1, the J gene TRBJ2-1, with D unresolved. The germline V gene has CDR1 MGHRA and CDR2 YSYEKL. Trimming removed 0 bases from V and 2 bases from J, with 11 bases in between. The length of the CDR3 is 16 residues. CDR3 in amino acids: CASSQEDTSTYNEQFF. The CDR3, as DNA: TGCGCCAGCAGCCAAGAAGATACATCGACCTACAATGAGCAGTTCTTC.

This chain uses TRBV27 with TRBJ2-4, with D tentatively TRBD1 (6 bases). The germline V and J ends were trimmed by 3 bases and 2 bases, with 11 bases remaining between them. CDR3 size: 15 residues. Germline V lookup: CDR1 MNHEY, CDR2 SMNVEV (reference sequence). CDR3 in amino acids: CASSFQGRTKNIQYF. CDR3 nucleotide sequence: TGTGCCAGCAGTTTTCAGGGGAGAACCAAAAACATTCAGTACTTC.